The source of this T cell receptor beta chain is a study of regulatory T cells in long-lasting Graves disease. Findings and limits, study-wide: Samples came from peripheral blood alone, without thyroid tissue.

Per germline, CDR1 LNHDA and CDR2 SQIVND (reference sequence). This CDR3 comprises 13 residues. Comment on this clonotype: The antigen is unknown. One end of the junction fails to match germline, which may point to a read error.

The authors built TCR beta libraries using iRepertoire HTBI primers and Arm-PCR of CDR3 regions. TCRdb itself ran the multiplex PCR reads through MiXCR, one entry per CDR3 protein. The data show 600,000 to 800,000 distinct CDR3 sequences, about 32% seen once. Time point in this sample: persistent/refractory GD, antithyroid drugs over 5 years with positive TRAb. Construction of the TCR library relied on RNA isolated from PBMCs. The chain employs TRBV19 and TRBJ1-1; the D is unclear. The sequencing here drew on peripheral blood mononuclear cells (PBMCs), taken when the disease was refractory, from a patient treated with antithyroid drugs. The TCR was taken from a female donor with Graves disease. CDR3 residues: CASSALQNSEAFF. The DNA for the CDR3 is TGTGCCAGTAGTGCATTACAGAACAGTGAAGCTTTCTTT.